A selection of T cell receptor beta chains follows, all from one sample in a study of naive and memory T cell subsets. TCRdb reprocessed the 5' RACE reads via MiXCR and lists one record per CDR3 protein. The table shows about 48,000 distinct CDR3 sequences, with about 4.8% occurring only once. The origin of the receptors is a female donor in good health. Each CDR3 is given with its conserved first and last residue. Fields, in order: V gene, D gene, J gene, clone size, CDR3 protein, CDR3 DNA. A D gene is named only where the DNA matches it firmly. Rows may omit the clone size; those that give it use once, few, many or a size class.

TRBV6-1	NA	TRBJ1-5	NA	CASSYLGQRNQPQHF	TGTGCCAGCAGTTACTTAGGACAGCGTAATCAGCCCCAGCATTTT
TRBV6-5	TRBD2	TRBJ2-3	many	CASSYSAGLYSTDTQYF	TGTGCCAGCAGTTACTCAGCGGGGCTATATAGCACAGATACGCAGTATTTT
TRBV7-2	TRBD1	TRBJ1-5	many	CASSRDRNQPQHF	TGTGCCAGCAGCCGGGACAGAAATCAGCCCCAGCATTTT
TRBV7-2	NA	TRBJ2-5	few	CASSFPRTIGETQYF	TGTGCCAGCAGCTTTCCACGGACTATCGGGGAGACCCAGTACTTC
TRBV28	NA	TRBJ2-3	many	CASSSTGTLDTQYF	TGTGCCAGCAGTTCCACCGGGACGCTAGATACGCAGTATTTT
TRBV30	NA	TRBJ2-1	few	CAWRSLGTEQFF	TGTGCCTGGAGGTCACTGGGGACTGAGCAGTTCTTC
TRBV7-9	NA	TRBJ1-5	many	CASSLELQNQPQHF	TGTGCCAGCAGCTTAGAATTACAAAATCAGCCCCAGCATTTT
TRBV28	TRBD1	TRBJ1-1	many	CASSFPGGGFTEAFF	TGTGCCAGCAGTTTTCCAGGGGGTGGTTTCACTGAAGCTTTCTTT
TRBV29-1	TRBD2	TRBJ2-4	NA	CSVEDRGGRARRSKNIQYF	TGCAGCGTTGAAGACCGGGGGGGGAGGGCTCGTCGTTCCAAAAACATTCAGTACTTC
TRBV5-1	TRBD1	TRBJ1-2	many	CASALLRQGIYGYTF	TGCGCCAGCGCCCTTTTACGACAGGGGATATACGGCTACACCTTC
TRBV3-1	NA	TRBJ2-4	many	CASSQVLGGAKNIQYF	TGTGCCAGCAGCCAAGTATTAGGGGGAGCCAAAAACATTCAGTACTTC
TRBV19	NA	TRBJ1-1	NA	CASSIQGPMNTEAFF	TGTGCCAGTAGTATCCAGGGACCCATGAACACTGAAGCTTTCTTT
TRBV29-1	NA	TRBJ2-2	many	CSVTRQANTGELFF	TGCAGCGTGACACGACAGGCGAACACCGGGGAGCTGTTTTTT
TRBV28	NA	TRBJ2-5	many	CASSESFGGPETQYF	TGTGCCAGCAGTGAGTCATTCGGGGGCCCGGAGACCCAGTACTTC
TRBV6-4	TRBD1	TRBJ2-1	many	CASSELQGNNEQFF	TGTGCCAGCAGTGAACTACAGGGGAACAATGAGCAGTTCTTC
TRBV14	TRBD1	TRBJ1-2	many	CASSQDWPGGSYGYTF	TGTGCCAGCAGCCAAGATTGGCCAGGGGGTAGCTATGGCTACACCTTC
TRBV19	TRBD1	TRBJ1-2	many	CAGQGNYGYTF	TGTGCCGGACAGGGGAACTATGGCTACACCTTC
TRBV7-9	NA	TRBJ2-1	many	CASSPHIGGMYNEQFF	TGTGCCAGCAGCCCCCACATTGGCGGGATGTACAATGAGCAGTTCTTC
TRBV7-8	TRBD1	TRBJ2-7	many	CASSPGTGASGEQYF	TGTGCCAGCAGCCCAGGGACAGGGGCGTCGGGCGAGCAGTACTTC
TRBV7-9	NA	TRBJ2-5	many	CASSPETQYF	TGTGCCAGCAGCCCGGAGACCCAGTACTTC
TRBV29-1	NA	TRBJ2-1	NA	CSVEESSYNEQFF	TGCAGCGTTGAGGAGAGCTCCTACAATGAGCAGTTCTTC
TRBV5-1	NA	TRBJ2-2	NA	CASSLGLASGELFF	TGCGCCAGCAGCTTGGGTTTAGCCTCAGGGGAGCTGTTTTTT
TRBV27	TRBD2	TRBJ2-7	many	CASSLISSGRNEQYF	TGTGCCAGCAGTCTCATATCTAGCGGGAGAAACGAGCAGTACTTC
TRBV13	TRBD1	TRBJ1-4	few	CASSPTRGQGDEKLFF	TGTGCCAGCAGTCCGACCAGGGGGCAGGGGGATGAAAAACTGTTTTTT
TRBV18	TRBD1	TRBJ2-7	many	CASSRDRAYEQYF	TGTGCCAGCTCCCGGGACAGGGCTTACGAGCAGTACTTC
TRBV6-1	TRBD1	TRBJ1-1	many	CASSEGTGVNTEAFF	TGTGCCAGCAGTGAAGGGACAGGGGTGAACACTGAAGCTTTCTTT
TRBV29-1	NA	TRBJ2-2	many	CSVEAAGNGELFF	TGCAGCGTTGAAGCGGCAGGGAACGGGGAGCTGTTTTTT
TRBV25-1	NA	TRBJ1-5	NA	CASSGGRNQPQHF	TGTGCCAGCAGTGGGGGCCGCAATCAGCCCCAGCATTTT
TRBV20-1	TRBD1	TRBJ2-5	NA	CSARDFMGQGDIFETQYF	TGCAGTGCTAGAGACTTTATGGGACAGGGGGATATTTTCGAGACCCAGTACTTC
TRBV20-1	TRBD1	TRBJ1-5	many	CSASTGGSNQPQHF	TGCAGTGCGTCGACAGGGGGTAGCAATCAGCCCCAGCATTTT
TRBV29-1	NA	TRBJ2-2	many	CSGATGSPGELFF	TGCAGCGGAGCCACAGGTTCCCCCGGGGAGCTGTTTTTT
TRBV25-1	TRBD1	TRBJ2-2	many	CATQHRGLSTGELFF	TGTGCCACCCAACACAGGGGGCTAAGCACCGGGGAGCTGTTTTTT
TRBV27	TRBD2	TRBJ2-3	many	CASSLSSGSSDTQYF	TGTGCCAGCAGTTTATCTAGCGGGAGTTCAGATACGCAGTATTTT
TRBV6-4	NA	TRBJ2-2	many	CASSDSSGNTGELFF	TGTGCCAGCAGTGACTCTAGCGGGAACACCGGGGAGCTGTTTTTT
TRBV25-1	TRBD2	TRBJ2-1	NA	CASRGGAGRGKFF	TGTGCCAGCAGGGGTGGGGCAGGGAGGGGAAAGTTCTTC
TRBV29-1	NA	TRBJ1-1	many	CSARQGEAFF	TGCAGCGCTCGTCAGGGGGAAGCTTTCTTT
TRBV27	NA	TRBJ1-2	many	CASSQTTGNYGYTF	TGTGCCAGCAGCCAAACAACAGGGAACTATGGCTACACCTTC